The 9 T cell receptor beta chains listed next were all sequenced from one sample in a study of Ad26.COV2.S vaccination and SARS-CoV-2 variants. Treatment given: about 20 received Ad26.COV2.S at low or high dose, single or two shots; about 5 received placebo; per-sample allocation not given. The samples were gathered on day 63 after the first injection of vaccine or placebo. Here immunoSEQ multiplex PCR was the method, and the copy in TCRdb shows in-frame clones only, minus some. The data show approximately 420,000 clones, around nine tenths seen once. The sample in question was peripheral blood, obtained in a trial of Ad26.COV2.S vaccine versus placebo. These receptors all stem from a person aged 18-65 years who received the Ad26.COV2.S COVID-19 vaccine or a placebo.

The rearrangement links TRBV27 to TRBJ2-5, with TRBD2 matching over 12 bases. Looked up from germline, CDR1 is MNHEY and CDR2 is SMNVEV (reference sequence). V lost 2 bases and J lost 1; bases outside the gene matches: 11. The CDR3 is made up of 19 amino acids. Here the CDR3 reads CASSLNPPVLAGGQETQYF. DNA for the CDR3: TGTGCCAGCAGTTTAAACCCTCCTGTACTAGCGGGGGGCCAAGAGACCCAGTACTTC.

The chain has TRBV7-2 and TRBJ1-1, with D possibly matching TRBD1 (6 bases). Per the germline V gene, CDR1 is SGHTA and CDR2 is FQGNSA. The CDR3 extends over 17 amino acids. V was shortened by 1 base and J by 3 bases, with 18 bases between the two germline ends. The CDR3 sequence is CASSLVLSGGTDTEAFF. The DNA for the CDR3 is TGTGCCAGCAGCTTAGTGCTGTCTGGGGGCACAGACACTGAAGCTTTCTTT.

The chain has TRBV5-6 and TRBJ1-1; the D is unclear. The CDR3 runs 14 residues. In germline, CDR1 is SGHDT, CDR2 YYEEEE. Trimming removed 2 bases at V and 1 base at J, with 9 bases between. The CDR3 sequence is CASSLGSQNTEAFF. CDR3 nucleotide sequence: TGTGCCAGCAGCTTAGGGTCCCAGAACACTGAAGCTTTCTTT.

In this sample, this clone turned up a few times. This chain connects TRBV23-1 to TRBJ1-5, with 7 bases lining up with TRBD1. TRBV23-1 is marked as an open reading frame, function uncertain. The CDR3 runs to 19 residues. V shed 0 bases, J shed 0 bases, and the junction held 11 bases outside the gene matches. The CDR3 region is CASSQSDPRGGYSNQPQHF. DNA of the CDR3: TGCGCCAGCAGTCAATCGGATCCCAGGGGGGGTTATAGCAATCAGCCCCAGCATTTT.

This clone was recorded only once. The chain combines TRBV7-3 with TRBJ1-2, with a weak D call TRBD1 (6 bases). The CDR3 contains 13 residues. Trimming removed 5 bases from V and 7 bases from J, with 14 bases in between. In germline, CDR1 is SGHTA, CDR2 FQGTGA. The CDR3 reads CASSGTGRGGYTF. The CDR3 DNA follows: TGTGCCAGCAGCGGCACAGGGAGAGGTGGCTACACCTTC.

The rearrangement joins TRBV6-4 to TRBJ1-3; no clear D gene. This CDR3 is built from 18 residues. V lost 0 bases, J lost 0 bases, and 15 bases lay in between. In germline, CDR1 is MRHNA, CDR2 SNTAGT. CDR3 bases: TGTGCCAGCAGTGACTCGAAGACGGAACCCCGCTCTGGAAACACCATATATTTT. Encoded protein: CASSDSKTEPRSGNTIYF.

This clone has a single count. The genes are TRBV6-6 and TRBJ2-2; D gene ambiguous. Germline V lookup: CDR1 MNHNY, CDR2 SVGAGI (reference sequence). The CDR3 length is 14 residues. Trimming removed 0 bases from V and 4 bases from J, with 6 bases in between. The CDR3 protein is CASSYSRGTGELFF. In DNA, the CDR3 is TGTGCCAGCAGTTACTCGAGAGGCACCGGGGAGCTGTTTTTT.

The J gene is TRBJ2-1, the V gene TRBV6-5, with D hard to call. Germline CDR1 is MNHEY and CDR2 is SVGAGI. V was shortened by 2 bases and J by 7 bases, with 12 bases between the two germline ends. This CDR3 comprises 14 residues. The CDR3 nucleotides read TGTGCCAGCAGTTACGTCAGTAGTAGGAATGAGCAGTTCTTC. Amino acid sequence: CASSYVSSRNEQFF.

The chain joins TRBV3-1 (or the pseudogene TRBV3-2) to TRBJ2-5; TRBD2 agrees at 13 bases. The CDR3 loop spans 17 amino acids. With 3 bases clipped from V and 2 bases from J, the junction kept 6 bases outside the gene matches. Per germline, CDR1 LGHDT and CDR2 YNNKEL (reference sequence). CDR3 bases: TGTGCCAGCAGCCAGGAGACTAGCGGGGGGACTCAAGAGACCCAGTACTTC. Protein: CASSQETSGGTQETQYF.